The 14 T cell receptor beta chains below were found in one sample sequenced in a study of blood T cell repertoires in COVID-19. The method was immunoSEQ multiplex PCR; TCRdb's version includes in-frame clones alone and lacks a portion of them. The sample gives about 200,000 clones, 80% to 90% of which show up once; 0.95% to 1.5% is in the top ten. The source material was PBMCs or T cells enriched from blood (not recorded which). The source is a man aged 30 to 39 who had recovered from COVID-19.

The J gene is TRBJ2-3, the V gene TRBV11-2, with 8 bases identical to TRBD2. CDR3 length equals 15 residues. Unmatched junction bases numbered 4, after V lost 3 bases and J lost 2 bases. In germline, CDR1 is SGHAT, CDR2 FQNNGV. CDR3 region: CASSFRGGNTDTQYF. CDR3 bases: TGTGCCAGCAGCTTTCGGGGGGGCAACACAGATACGCAGTATTTT.

The V gene is TRBV5-4, the J gene TRBJ2-7; TRBD1 matches 7 bases. Germline V gene lookup returns CDR1 SGHNT and CDR2 YYREEE (reference sequence). Trimming removed 2 bases from V and 2 bases from J; junction bases left unmatched: 7. This CDR3 is 15 amino acids long. The CDR3 sequence is CASSLGGVTTYEQYF. In DNA, the CDR3 is TGTGCCAGCAGCTTAGGGGGCGTCACCACCTACGAGCAGTACTTC.

V and J are TRBV6-5 and TRBJ1-3, with 7 positions matching TRBD1. Trimming at V came to 4 bases and at J to 1 base, leaving 7 bases not matched to a gene. CDR3 size: 16 residues. The germline CDR1 and CDR2 sequences are MNHEY and SVGAGI. DNA for the CDR3: TGTGCCAGCAGTTCGACAGGGTGGATATCTGGAAACACCATATATTTT. This codes for CASSSTGWISGNTIYF.

The V call is TRBV11-2, the J call TRBJ1-6, with a tentative D call TRBD1 (5 bases). This CDR3 has 13 amino acids. CDR1 is SGHAT and CDR2 is FQNNGV in the germline V gene. V was trimmed by 3 bases and J by 8 bases, leaving 8 bases between them. The CDR3 nucleotides read TGTGCCAGCAGCTTTACCAGGGATTCACCCCTCCACTTT. This codes for CASSFTRDSPLHF.

The chain combines TRBV5-1 with TRBJ2-5; TRBD1 aligns across 9 bases. This CDR3 spans 13 amino acids. With V trimmed by 3 bases and J by 4 bases, 1 base remained unmatched. Germline V lookup: CDR1 SGHRS, CDR2 YFSETQ. In DNA form, the CDR3 reads TGCGCCAGCAGCTCACAGGGGGCAGAGACCCAGTACTTC. Translation: CASSSQGAETQYF.

J is TRBJ2-7 and V is TRBV19, with 9 nucleotides matching TRBD1. CDR1 and CDR2 from the germline V gene are LNHDA and SQIVND (reference sequence). The V segment lost 3 bases and the J segment 1 base; nucleotides outside the gene matches: 4. The CDR3 runs 15 residues. CDR3 protein: CASSITGQGSYEQYF. The CDR3 coding sequence is TGTGCCAGTAGTATTACGGGACAGGGTTCCTACGAGCAGTACTTC. Together with reference TRBV19 and TRBJ2-7, the CDR3 gives the full variable domain: DGGITQSPKYLFRKEGQNVTLSCEQNLNHDAMYWYRQDPGQGLRLIYYSQIVNDFQKGDIAEGYSVSREKKESFPLTVTSAQKNPTAFYLCASSITGQGSYEQYFGPGTRLTVT.

This chain joins TRBV10-3 and TRBJ2-5; possible D gene TRBD1, 6 bases. CDR3 length: 14 residues. Germline-derived CDR1 and CDR2 are ENHRY and SYGVKD. The V and J ends lost 0 bases and 4 bases respectively, with 9 bases between them. The CDR3 is CAISESRGGETQYF. Written as DNA, the CDR3 is TGTGCCATCAGTGAGTCCAGGGGTGGAGAGACCCAGTACTTC.

The chain joins TRBV7-8 to TRBJ2-7, with 7 positions matching TRBD1. Per germline, CDR1 SGHVS and CDR2 FQNEAQ. J gave up 4 bases and V 5 bases, and 17 bases lay outside the gene matches. The CDR3 loop spans 17 amino acids. The DNA for the CDR3 is TGTGCCAGCAGCACCCCAGTCCGGGACAGCGGTGGGTACGAGCAGTACTTC. This translates into CASSTPVRDSGGYEQYF.

This rearrangement joins TRBV4-1 to TRBJ2-7, with TRBD2 matching over 8 bases. Germline trimming cut 0 bases from V and 5 bases from J; bases unmatched to any gene: 9. This CDR3 is 16 amino acids long. Germline V gives CDR1 MGHRA, CDR2 YSYEKL. CDR3 DNA: TGCGCCAGCAGCCAAGAAGTGCCTAGCGGGCTACACGAGCAGTACTTC. This encodes CASSQEVPSGLHEQYF.

This clone was seen once. CDR3 residues: CSVEGSGGPETQYF. CDR3 nucleotide sequence: TGCAGCGTTGAAGGATCGGGAGGGCCGGAGACCCAGTACTTC. The rearrangement links TRBV29-1 to TRBJ2-5; 8 bases fit TRBD2. This CDR3 region has 14 residues. With V trimmed by 1 base and J by 5 bases, 6 bases remained unmatched. CDR1 is SQVTM, CDR2 ANQGSEA, per germline.

For the CDR3, the DNA is TGTGCCACCACGGGTCCCGGGAGTGCCCACACAGATACGCAGTATTTT. This encodes CATTGPGSAHTDTQYF. The rearrangement uses TRBV24-1 and TRBJ2-3; maybe TRBD2 (6 bases). V was clipped by 8 bases and J by 2 bases, with 19 bases between them. Germline loops: CDR1 KGHDR, CDR2 SFDVKD. CDR3 length equals 16 residues.

This chain joins TRBV10-2 and TRBJ1-3, with 12 bases fitting TRBD1. V shed 6 bases, J shed 8 bases, and the junction held 8 bases outside the gene matches. CDR1 and CDR2 (germline): WSHSY, SAAADI. The CDR3 runs 15 residues. In nucleotides, the CDR3 is TGCGCCAGCAGACCCGGGACAGGGGGCACGGACACCATATATTTT. Translation: CASRPGTGGTDTIYF.

The V gene is TRBV10-3, the J gene TRBJ2-1, with TRBD2 matching over 7 bases. The V gene's germline CDR1 is ENHRY and CDR2 SYGVKD. The CDR3 totals 14 residues. V trimming: 0 bases; J trimming: 6 bases; junction bases outside the gene matches: 2. The CDR3 nucleotides read TGTGCCATCAGTGAGTCGACTAGCCTCAATGAGCAGTTCTTC. It translates to CAISESTSLNEQFF.

The CDR3 loop is CASSRPTSGANYGYTF. DNA of the CDR3: TGTGCCAGCAGCCGACCGACCTCAGGGGCTAACTATGGCTACACCTTC. The V call is TRBV2, the J call TRBJ1-2, with D possibly TRBD1 on 6 matching bases. The CDR3 is 16 residues long. Trimming left V 6 bases short and J 0 bases short, with 17 bases between. Germline lookup yields CDR1 SNHLY and CDR2 FYNNEI.